This is a list of T cell receptor beta chains from one sample in a study of patients and donors after allogeneic stem cell transplantation. TCRdb called the RT-PCR reads again in MiXCR, with one record for every CDR3 protein. Of around 150,000 distinct CDR3 sequences in the sample, approximately 30% were seen once. Input material: blood, either unsorted or a sorted T cell fraction (not recorded which). These receptors all stem from a human donor who was either an allogeneic HSCT recipient or a stem cell or donor lymphocyte infusion donor (not recorded which). It is not recorded whose cells these are; they may come from a transplant donor. Both conserved end residues are part of each CDR3. A D gene is named only where the DNA matches it firmly. Clone size is not always given. Where it is, it says once, few, many or a class for expanded clones.

NA	TRBJ1-5	TRBV6-5	NA	CASGQTGRDWPQHF	TGTGCCAGCGGGCAAACAGGGAGGGATTGGCCCCAGCATTTT
many	TRBJ1-2	TRBV7-2	NA	CASSFDRQQLYGYTF	TGTGCCAGCAGCTTTGACAGGCAACAATTGTATGGCTACACCTTC
NA	TRBJ2-5	TRBV19	TRBD1	CASSMGQDETQYF	TGTGCCAGTAGTATGGGACAGGACGAGACCCAGTACTTC
many	TRBJ1-6	TRBV2	NA	CAKQEWQGTSYNSPLHF	TGTGCCAAGCAGGAATGGCAGGGGACCTCCTATAATTCACCCCTCCACTTT
few	TRBJ2-7	TRBV6-2/TRBV6-3	NA	CASRYPSGISSYEQYF	TGTGCCAGCCGCTACCCCTCTGGCATTAGCTCCTACGAGCAGTACTTC
few	TRBJ1-1	TRBV25-1	TRBD1	CASKERQGGEAFF	TGTGCCAGCAAGGAAAGACAGGGTGGTGAAGCTTTCTTT
NA	TRBJ2-3	TRBV7-8	NA	CASSPSWDTQYF	TGTGCCAGCAGCCCCTCTTGGGATACGCAGTATTTT
NA	TRBJ1-1	TRBV28	NA	CASSFATEPEAFF	TGTGCCAGCAGTTTCGCGACGGAACCTGAAGCTTTCTTT
NA	TRBJ1-6	TRBV28	NA	CASHYRRENSPLHF	TGTGCCAGCCATTATCGCCGCGAGAATTCACCCCTCCACTTT
NA	TRBJ2-1	TRBV30	TRBD1	CAWRLTGGNEQFF	TGTGCCTGGAGACTCACAGGGGGCAATGAGCAGTTCTTC
NA	TRBJ1-1	TRBV5-6	NA	CASSFAGVAEAFF	TGTGCCAGCAGCTTCGCAGGGGTGGCTGAAGCTTTCTTT
few	TRBJ1-5	TRBV30	NA	CAWTTGYNQPQHF	TGTGCCTGGACCACCGGGTATAATCAGCCCCAGCATTTT
many	TRBJ1-6	TRBV29-1	NA	CSVDSLTGRRF	TGCAGCGTTGACTCGCTAACGGGACGGAGATTT
NA	TRBJ2-1	TRBV20-1	TRBD2	CSARDIPTSGRNEQFF	TGCAGTGCTAGAGACATCCCCACTAGCGGGAGAAATGAGCAGTTCTTC
NA	TRBJ1-2	TRBV6-6	NA	CASSYLTGDYGYTF	TGTGCCAGCAGTTACCTGACGGGCGACTATGGCTACACCTTC
many	TRBJ2-3	TRBV20-1	TRBD2	CSAIDSGRGDTQYF	TGCAGTGCTATTGATAGCGGGAGAGGGGATACGCAGTATTTT
few	TRBJ2-7	TRBV10-1	NA	CASTRLRYEQYF	TGCGCCAGCACTAGGCTTCGCTACGAGCAGTACTTC
few	TRBJ1-5	TRBV7-8	NA	CASSLGGPGHQPQHF	TGTGCCAGCAGCTTAGGTGGACCCGGACATCAGCCCCAGCATTTT
few	TRBJ1-5	TRBV18	NA	CASSPHRNQPQHF	TGTGCCAGCTCACCACACAGGAATCAGCCCCAGCATTTT
few	TRBJ2-3	TRBV29-1	NA	CSVGVVTDTQYF	TGCAGCGTGGGAGTCGTCACAGATACGCAGTATTTT
NA	TRBJ2-3	TRBV9	NA	CASSLDFDTQYF	TGTGCCAGCAGCCTCGACTTTGATACGCAGTATTTT
few	TRBJ2-4	TRBV4-2	NA	CASSQGAGVKNIQYF	TGTGCCAGCAGCCAAGGTGCAGGTGTAAAAAACATTCAGTACTTC
once	TRBJ2-5	TRBV24-1	TRBD1	CATSDLQGAWETQYF	TGTGCCACCAGTGACTTACAGGGGGCATGGGAGACCCAGTACTTC
NA	TRBJ1-1	TRBV5-1	TRBD1	CASSLGTGLTEAFF	TGCGCCAGCAGCTTGGGGACAGGGCTCACTGAAGCTTTCTTT
NA	TRBJ2-3	TRBV7-2	NA	CASSYPTDTQYF	TGTGCCAGCAGCTACCCCACAGATACGCAGTATTTT
NA	TRBJ2-7	TRBV5-1	NA	CASSLGPGTPYEQYF	TGCGCCAGCAGCTTGGGTCCCGGGACACCGTACGAGCAGTACTTC
few	TRBJ2-5	TRBV11-2	TRBD2	CASSLVLLAEETQYF	TGTGCCAGCAGCTTAGTTCTACTAGCGGAAGAGACCCAGTACTTC
NA	TRBJ2-3	TRBV30	NA	CAWSASGSTDTQYF	TGTGCCTGGAGTGCCTCGGGAAGCACAGATACGCAGTATTTT
NA	TRBJ2-1	TRBV10-3	NA	CASGGVSNNEQFF	TGTGCCAGCGGTGGGGTGAGCAATAATGAGCAGTTCTTC
few	TRBJ2-1	TRBV6-5	TRBD2	CASSPSRLAGLNEQFF	TGTGCCAGCAGTCCATCAAGACTAGCGGGGCTTAATGAGCAGTTCTTC
few	TRBJ2-2	TRBV7-2	NA	CASSLAGAVTGELFF	TGTGCCAGCAGCTTAGCCGGGGCGGTCACCGGGGAGCTGTTTTTT
NA	TRBJ2-5	TRBV11-2	TRBD1	CASSTGQGGRETQYF	TGTGCCAGCAGCACCGGACAGGGGGGACGGGAGACCCAGTACTTC
NA	TRBJ2-7	TRBV20-1	NA	CSASSRQWSEQYF	TGCAGTGCTAGTTCCAGGCAGTGGAGCGAGCAGTACTTC
NA	TRBJ2-5	TRBV30	NA	CAWRNQETQYF	TGTGCCTGGAGGAACCAAGAGACCCAGTACTTC
NA	TRBJ1-2	TRBV14	NA	CASSQGPTAGGYTF	TGTGCCAGCAGCCAGGGTCCTACTGCCGGCGGCTACACCTTC
NA	TRBJ2-1	TRBV5-1	NA	CASSLESSGPLRNEQFF	TGCGCCAGCAGCTTGGAGTCGAGCGGTCCTTTAAGGAATGAGCAGTTCTTC
NA	TRBJ2-7	TRBV7-9	NA	CASSLFDEQYF	TGTGCCAGCAGCTTATTCGACGAGCAGTACTTC
NA	TRBJ2-7	TRBV19	NA	CASRGPPSNEQYF	TGTGCCAGTAGGGGGCCGCCGAGCAACGAGCAGTACTTC
few	TRBJ2-1	TRBV4-2	NA	CASSQDRGPTGEQFF	TGTGCCAGCAGCCAAGATAGAGGTCCTACGGGTGAGCAGTTCTTC
NA	TRBJ1-5	TRBV28	TRBD1	CASSTTYRGHQPQHF	TGTGCCAGCAGTACGACCTACAGGGGTCATCAGCCCCAGCATTTT
NA	TRBJ2-3	TRBV12-3/TRBV12-4	NA	CASSFDSSTDTQYF	TGTGCCAGCAGTTTCGATTCTAGCACAGATACGCAGTATTTT
NA	TRBJ1-1	TRBV7-9	NA	CASSLRQLASEAFF	TGTGCCAGCAGCTTGAGGCAGTTGGCTAGTGAAGCTTTCTTT